The rows below give T cell receptor beta chains drawn from one sample of a study of blood T cell repertoires in COVID-19. Assay: immunoSEQ multiplex PCR; the TCRdb copy retains only in-frame clones and omits some. The profile shows nearly 350,000 clones, roughly 86% of them singletons. Sequencing was carried out using peripheral blood. The receptors here all came from a woman in her seventies with COVID-19, enrolled during active disease. Each CDR3 is given with its conserved first and last residue. The D gene is left open where the match is weak. The size entry is marked missing in some rows and otherwise reads once, few, many or a size class.

abundance	v_gene	d_gene	j_gene	CDR3nt	CDR3aa
.	TRBV27	.	TRBJ1-3	TGTGCCAGCAGTCCCGAGGGGGGGGGATACTCTGGAAACACCATATATTTT	CASSPEGGGYSGNTIYF
.	TRBV14	TRBD1	TRBJ1-1	TGTGCCAGCAGCCAGGCGACAGGGCCCACTGAAGCTTTCTTT	CASSQATGPTEAFF
.	TRBV27	TRBD1	TRBJ1-4	TGTGCCAGCAGTTTCCACCGACAGGGTAGACGGGAAAAACTGTTTTTT	CASSFHRQGRREKLFF
.	TRBV27	.	TRBJ1-2	TGTGCCAGCAGTAAACAGGTGGCGGGGATTTATGGCTACACCTTC	CASSKQVAGIYGYTF
.	TRBV27	.	TRBJ2-1	TGTGCCAGCAGTTTAAGTTCAGGGTATTTTTACAATGAGCAGTTCTTC	CASSLSSGYFYNEQFF
.	TRBV9	TRBD1	TRBJ1-5	TGTGCCAGCAGCGACTCTACAGGGGGAGGTAATCAGCCCCAGCATTTT	CASSDSTGGGNQPQHF
.	TRBV19	.	TRBJ1-1	TGTGCCAGTACCAAAAGGGAGGGTCCCCTGTCCTTGAACACTGAAGCTTTCTTT	CASTKREGPLSLNTEAFF
.	TRBV2	.	TRBJ1-1	TGTGCCAGCCAAGCCTTTAACACTGAAGCTTTCTTT	CASQAFNTEAFF
.	TRBV5-1	.	TRBJ1-1	TGCGCCAGCAGCATTCTACAGGAGATGCCGTCTGAAGCTTTCTTT	CASSILQEMPSEAFF
.	TRBV4-2	.	TRBJ2-1	TGTGCCAGCAGCCAAGATGCCCGAGGCGATGAGCAGTTCTTC	CASSQDARGDEQFF
.	TRBV21-1	.	TRBJ1-1	TGTGCCAGCAGCAAGCGGGGATTGCCCCCGGAGAAAATGAACACTGAAGCTTTCTTT	CASSKRGLPPEKMNTEAFF
few	TRBV9	.	TRBJ1-3	TGTGCCAGCAGCCCGCCCGGGGTTGGAAACACCATATATTTT	CASSPPGVGNTIYF